This T cell receptor beta chain was retrieved from a study of blood T cell repertoires in COVID-19. This CDR3 has 14 amino acids. V lost 6 bases, J lost 2 bases, and 11 bases lay in between. The germline V gene has CDR1 KGHSH and CDR2 LQKENI. Per the original data handling: For nucleated cells, counts were estimated from reference gene primer amplification. Assay: immunoSEQ multiplex PCR; the TCRdb copy retains only in-frame clones and omits some. V and J calls and clone size come straight from that table; D and trimming were deduced from the DNA. The table includes tens of thousands of clones, 85% to 90% detected once. This clone appeared once.

Sample: peripheral blood. The source is a man aged 65 to 79 with acute or convalescent COVID-19. The chain couples TRBV18 to TRBJ1-3; the D gene is possibly TRBD1 (5 bases). CDR3 sequence reads: CASSPWGTGNTIYF. For the CDR3, the DNA is TGTGCCAGCTCTCCGTGGGGCACTGGAAACACCATATATTTT. The entire variable domain, with the rest obtained from reference TRBV18 and TRBJ1-3, is as follows: NAGVMQNPRHLVRRRGQEARLRCSPMKGHSHVYWYRQLPEEGLKFMVYLQKENIIDESGMPKERFSAEFPKEGPSILRIQQVVRGDSAAYFCASSPWGTGNTIYFGEGSWLTVV.